Listed below are T cell receptor beta chains from one sample, sequenced in a study of graft-versus-host responses after intestinal transplantation. No antigen has been identified for these receptors. Profiling relied on immunoSEQ multiplex PCR, and the TCRdb table lists in-frame clones only, not all of them. The sample has tens of thousands of clones, about 93% seen once. The material was unstimulated CD8+ T cells sorted from spleen or lymph node cells, obtained before intestinal transplant. Receptor source: a human donor who received an intestinal transplant. CDR3s include the opening cysteine and the closing phenylalanine or tryptophan. D genes are given only for firm matches. Size values are once, few and many counts, or a class for expanded clones, and some rows have none.

V gene: TRBV27; J gene: TRBJ2-3; D gene: TRBD2; clone size: .; CDR3 protein: CASSHGTSGVTQYF; CDR3 DNA: TGTGCCAGCAGCCACGGGACTAGCGGGGTCACGCAGTATTTT
V gene: TRBV18; J gene: TRBJ1-1; D gene: .; clone size: .; CDR3 protein: CASSPSGKQREEAFF; CDR3 DNA: TGTGCCAGCTCACCAAGCGGAAAACAAAGGGAAGAAGCTTTCTTT
V gene: TRBV7-9; J gene: TRBJ2-1; D gene: TRBD1; clone size: .; CDR3 protein: CASSSGGWSYNEQFF; CDR3 DNA: TGTGCCAGCAGCTCAGGGGGCTGGAGCTACAATGAGCAGTTCTTC
V gene: TRBV29-1; J gene: TRBJ1-1; D gene: TRBD1; clone size: .; CDR3 protein: CSVEGTGATEAFF; CDR3 DNA: TGCAGCGTTGAAGGGACAGGGGCCACTGAAGCTTTCTTT
V gene: TRBV19; J gene: TRBJ1-6; D gene: .; clone size: .; CDR3 protein: CASSIDLSPLHF; CDR3 DNA: TGTGCCAGTAGTATAGATCTCTCACCCCTCCACTTT
V gene: TRBV19; J gene: TRBJ2-3; D gene: TRBD2; clone size: .; CDR3 protein: CASSLTSGRARRATDTQYF; CDR3 DNA: TGTGCCAGTAGTCTAACTAGCGGGAGGGCCCGTCGGGCCACAGATACGCAGTATTTT
V gene: TRBV16; J gene: TRBJ2-1; D gene: TRBD1; clone size: .; CDR3 protein: CASSLGTGLYNEQFF; CDR3 DNA: TGTGCCAGCAGCCTCGGGACAGGGCTCTACAATGAGCAGTTCTTC
V gene: TRBV6-5; J gene: TRBJ2-7; D gene: .; clone size: .; CDR3 protein: CASYGGTYEQYF; CDR3 DNA: TGTGCCAGCTACGGCGGTACCTACGAGCAGTACTTC
V gene: TRBV11-3; J gene: TRBJ1-1; D gene: TRBD1; clone size: once; CDR3 protein: CASSLSQGMNTEAFF; CDR3 DNA: TGTGCCAGCAGCTTATCACAGGGGATGAACACTGAAGCTTTCTTT
V gene: TRBV5-1; J gene: TRBJ1-6; D gene: TRBD1; clone size: .; CDR3 protein: CASRDRNNSPLHF; CDR3 DNA: TGCGCCAGCAGGGACAGGAATAATTCACCCCTCCACTTT
V gene: TRBV7-9; J gene: TRBJ1-1; D gene: .; clone size: .; CDR3 protein: CARGEVNTEAFF; CDR3 DNA: TGTGCCAGAGGGGAGGTGAACACTGAAGCTTTCTTT
V gene: TRBV28; J gene: TRBJ2-7; D gene: TRBD2; clone size: .; CDR3 protein: CASSRAGLAGVGYEQYF; CDR3 DNA: TGTGCCAGCAGCCGCGCCGGACTAGCGGGAGTTGGCTACGAGCAGTACTTC
V gene: TRBV7-9; J gene: TRBJ2-3; D gene: TRBD2; clone size: .; CDR3 protein: CASSFLAGGPDTQYF; CDR3 DNA: TGTGCCAGCAGCTTTCTAGCGGGGGGGCCAGATACGCAGTATTTT
V gene: TRBV4-1; J gene: TRBJ1-4; D gene: TRBD1; clone size: .; CDR3 protein: CASSQITPGQGSLNEKLFF; CDR3 DNA: TGCGCCAGCAGCCAAATCACACCGGGACAGGGTAGCCTTAATGAAAAACTGTTTTTT
V gene: TRBV6-6; J gene: TRBJ2-5; D gene: TRBD2; clone size: once; CDR3 protein: CASSYLLAGNEETQYF; CDR3 DNA: TGTGCCAGCAGTTACTTACTAGCGGGGAATGAAGAGACCCAGTACTTC
V gene: TRBV2; J gene: TRBJ1-1; D gene: .; clone size: few; CDR3 protein: CASSDSGAEAFF; CDR3 DNA: TGTGCCAGCAGTGATTCGGGAGCTGAAGCTTTCTTT
V gene: TRBV27; J gene: TRBJ1-2; D gene: TRBD1; clone size: .; CDR3 protein: CASKGGTGGLYGYTF; CDR3 DNA: TGTGCCAGCAAAGGGGGGACAGGGGGCCTCTATGGCTACACCTTC
V gene: TRBV5-8; J gene: TRBJ2-7; D gene: .; clone size: few; CDR3 protein: CASSLAGEQYF; CDR3 DNA: TGTGCCAGCAGCTTGGCCGGGGAGCAGTACTTC
V gene: TRBV18; J gene: TRBJ1-5; D gene: TRBD1; clone size: once; CDR3 protein: CASSPPRDRGNSNQPQHF; CDR3 DNA: TGTGCCAGCTCACCACCCCGGGACAGGGGGAATAGCAATCAGCCCCAGCATTTT
V gene: TRBV27; J gene: TRBJ1-2; D gene: .; clone size: .; CDR3 protein: CASSLYGFGGYTF; CDR3 DNA: TGTGCCAGCAGTTTATACGGTTTCGGGGGCTACACCTTC
V gene: TRBV4-1; J gene: TRBJ2-7; D gene: .; clone size: .; CDR3 protein: CASSQAIAASSYEQYF; CDR3 DNA: TGCGCCAGCAGCCAAGCTATAGCGGCGAGCTCCTACGAGCAGTACTTC
V gene: TRBV27; J gene: TRBJ2-3; D gene: TRBD1; clone size: .; CDR3 protein: CASSFQGGGDTQYF; CDR3 DNA: TGTGCCAGCAGTTTTCAAGGGGGCGGAGATACGCAGTATTTT
V gene: TRBV7-9; J gene: TRBJ1-2; D gene: .; clone size: .; CDR3 protein: CASSLSASPGDGYTF; CDR3 DNA: TGTGCCAGCAGCTTAAGCGCCAGCCCGGGGGATGGCTACACCTTC
V gene: TRBV23-1; J gene: TRBJ2-7; D gene: .; clone size: .; CDR3 protein: CASSQSPHSPRHYEQYF; CDR3 DNA: TGCGCCAGCAGTCAATCCCCCCACAGCCCTCGCCACTACGAGCAGTACTTC
V gene: TRBV7-8; J gene: TRBJ1-2; D gene: TRBD1; clone size: .; CDR3 protein: CASTSTFLNRGAGYGYTF; CDR3 DNA: TGTGCCAGCACCTCTACCTTCTTAAACAGGGGAGCAGGGTATGGCTACACCTTC
V gene: TRBV7-9; J gene: TRBJ1-1; D gene: .; clone size: .; CDR3 protein: CASSLVSRGFSEAFF; CDR3 DNA: TGTGCCAGCAGCTTAGTTAGTAGGGGCTTCTCTGAAGCTTTCTTT